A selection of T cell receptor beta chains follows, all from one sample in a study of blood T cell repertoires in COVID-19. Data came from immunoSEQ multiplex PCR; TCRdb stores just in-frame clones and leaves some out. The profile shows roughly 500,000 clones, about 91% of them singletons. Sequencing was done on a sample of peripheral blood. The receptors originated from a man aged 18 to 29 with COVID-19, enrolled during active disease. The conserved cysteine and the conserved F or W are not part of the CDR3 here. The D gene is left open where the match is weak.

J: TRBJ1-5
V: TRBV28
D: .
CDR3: ATSLRVPPQH

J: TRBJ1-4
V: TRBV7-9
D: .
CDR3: ASSLGVPNEKLF

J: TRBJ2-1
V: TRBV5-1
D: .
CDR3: ASSLGPTGGEEF

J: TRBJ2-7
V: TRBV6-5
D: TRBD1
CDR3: ASSPPGQAVEQY

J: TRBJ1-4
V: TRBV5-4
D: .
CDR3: ASSLNPGPPYEKLF

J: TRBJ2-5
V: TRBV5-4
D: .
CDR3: ASSLGQQETQY

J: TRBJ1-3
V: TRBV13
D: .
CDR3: ASSLEWGNTIY

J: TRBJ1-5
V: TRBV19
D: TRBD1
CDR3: ASSAGQWGNQPQH

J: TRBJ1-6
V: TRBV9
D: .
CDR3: ASSSRFADNSPLH

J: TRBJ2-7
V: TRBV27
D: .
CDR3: ASSFSYRPYEQY

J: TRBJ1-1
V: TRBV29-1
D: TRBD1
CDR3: SVLGQINTEAF

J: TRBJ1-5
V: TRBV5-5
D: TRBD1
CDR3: ASSLDRVDQPQH

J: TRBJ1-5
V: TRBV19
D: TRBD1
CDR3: ASSFRQGRSNQPQH

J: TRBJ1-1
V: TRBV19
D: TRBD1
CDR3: ASRQNRGVPEAF

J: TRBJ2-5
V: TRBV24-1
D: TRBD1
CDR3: ATSEGQLGETQY

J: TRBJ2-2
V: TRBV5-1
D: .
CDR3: ASSFKTSFTGELF

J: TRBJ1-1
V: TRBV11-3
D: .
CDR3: ASSLQGMNTEAF

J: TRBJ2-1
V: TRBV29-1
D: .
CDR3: SVERPLSGVEEQF

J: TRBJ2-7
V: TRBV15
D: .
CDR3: ATSRDRAAAYEQY

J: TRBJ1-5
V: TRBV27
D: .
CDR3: ASRLTGNQPQH